The 10 T cell receptor beta chains below come from one sample, sequenced in a study of Graves' ophthalmopathy and Graves' hyperthyroidism. From RNA, the CDR3 regions of TCR beta chains were amplified and sequenced. First-round RT-PCR used HTBI primers; second-round multiplex PCR followed. MiXCR, run by TCRdb on the multiplex PCR reads, gives a single entry per CDR3 protein. The profile covers 220,000 or so distinct CDR3 sequences, with under 25% appearing a single time and roughly 39% taken by the ten largest. Sequencing input: peripheral blood. The receptors were sampled from a woman between 45 and 60 years old with Graves' ophthalmopathy.

At least ten counts were recorded for this clonotype. The rearrangement uses TRBV2 and TRBJ1-2; D may be TRBD1 (5 bases). Germline CDR1 is SNHLY and CDR2 is FYNNEI. CDR3 length equals 12 residues. V was shortened by 0 bases and J by 8 bases, with 7 bases between the two germline ends. CDR3: CASSEARGGYTF. The CDR3 DNA follows: TGTGCCAGCAGTGAAGCCCGGGGCGGCTACACCTTC.

The chain links TRBV6-1 to TRBJ1-1; TRBD1 matches at 12 bases. This CDR3 has 17 residues. V shed 0 bases, J shed 2 bases, and the junction held 4 bases outside the gene matches. The germline CDR1 and CDR2 sequences are MNHNS and SASEGT. CDR3 protein: CASSEASGTGGNTEAFF. The DNA for the CDR3 is TGTGCCAGCAGTGAAGCATCCGGGACAGGGGGCAACACTGAAGCTTTCTTT.

The sample holds many counts of this clonotype. The chain recombines TRBV15 with TRBJ1-1; tentative D call: TRBD1 (5 bases). The V end lost 0 bases, the J end lost 5 bases, and 13 bases lay between the germline ends. Germline CDR1 and CDR2: LNHNV and YYDKDF (reference sequence). The CDR3 consists of 15 residues. The CDR3 DNA follows: TGTGCCACCAGCAGAGATTATGGCAGGGAGACTGAAGCTTTCTTT. This gives the protein CATSRDYGRETEAFF.

The chain is built from TRBV20-1 and TRBJ2-7; perhaps TRBD2 as D (6 bases). V was pared by 6 bases and J by 0 bases, with 24 bases between. This CDR3 is built from 17 residues. Germline V gives CDR1 DFQATT, CDR2 SNEGSKA (reference sequence). The CDR3 spells CSAPPTARLGISYEQYF. The CDR3 nucleotides read TGCAGTGCCCCCCCCACCGCGAGACTAGGGATCTCCTACGAGCAGTACTTC.

This clonotype appeared many times. The gene calls are TRBV30 and TRBJ2-5, with no clear D. V was clipped by 0 bases and J by 6 bases, with 11 bases between them. The CDR3 runs 13 residues. The germline V gene encodes CDR1 GTSNPN and CDR2 SVGIG (reference sequence). Here the CDR3 DNA reads TGTGCCTGGAGTGTATATCCCGCCAAGACCCAGTACTTC. Encoded protein: CAWSVYPAKTQYF.

Only one count was recorded for this clonotype. The chain recombines TRBV27 with TRBJ1-6; 10 positions match TRBD1. The V gene's germline CDR1 is MNHEY and CDR2 SMNVEV (reference sequence). The length of the CDR3 is 14 residues. Unmatched junction bases numbered 3, after V lost 3 bases and J lost 10 bases. The CDR3, as DNA: TGTGCCAGCAGTTTCCGACAGGGGGCCTCACCCCTCCACTTT. Its translation: CASSFRQGASPLHF.

Many counts were recorded for this clonotype. Since no conserved phenylalanine or tryptophan closes the CDR3, a read error is the likely cause. The V and J genes are TRBV11-1 and TRBJ2-7; D not resolved. Deletions cut 5 bases from V and 2 bases from J, with 25 bases between. From germline, CDR1 is SGHAT and CDR2 FQDESV (reference sequence). The CDR3 consists of 18 residues. Written as DNA, the CDR3 is TGTGCCAGCAGCCCCTCCTTCGGCGCAGCCCGAATTGCCTACGAGCAGTACCTC. Its translation is CASSPSFGAARIAYEQYL.

This clonotype was found many times. This chain uses TRBV5-1 with TRBJ1-2, with a tentative D call TRBD1 (5 bases). CDR3 length: 14 residues. V dropped 0 bases and J dropped 7 bases, with 13 bases sitting between them. Germline assignment: CDR1 SGHRS and CDR2 YFSETQ. In DNA form, the CDR3 reads TGCGCCAGCAGCTTGGATGACGGGGCAAGTGGCTACACCTTC. The encoded protein is CASSLDDGASGYTF.

The table lists this clonotype with many counts. The V gene is TRBV20-1, the J gene TRBJ2-5, with D perhaps TRBD1 (5 bases). The germline CDR1 and CDR2 sequences are DFQATT and SNEGSKA (reference sequence). The ends were cut back, 1 base at V and 8 bases at J, with 11 bases in the middle. The CDR3 length is 12 residues. DNA for the CDR3: TGCAGTGCTAGAGGGCCAGGACAAACCCAGTACTTC. Translation gives CSARGPGQTQYF.

This clonotype was detected ten times or more. V and J are TRBV7-9 and TRBJ2-5; maybe TRBD2 (7 bases). Germline CDR1 SEHNR, CDR2 FQNEAQ (reference sequence). The CDR3 is made up of 16 amino acids. Trimming left V 1 base short and J 5 bases short, with 17 bases between. The CDR3 nucleotides are TGTGCCAGCAGCTTAGGCGGGGGCCCCTCGGGGGAGACCCAGTACTTC. Translation: CASSLGGGPSGETQYF. Complete variable domain (other parts from reference TRBV7-9 and TRBJ2-5): DTGVSQNPRHKITKRGQNVTFRCDPISEHNRLYWYRQTLGQGPEFLTYFQNEAQLEKSRLLSDRFSAERPKGSFSTLEIQRTEQGDSAMYLCASSLGGGPSGETQYFGPGTRLLVL.